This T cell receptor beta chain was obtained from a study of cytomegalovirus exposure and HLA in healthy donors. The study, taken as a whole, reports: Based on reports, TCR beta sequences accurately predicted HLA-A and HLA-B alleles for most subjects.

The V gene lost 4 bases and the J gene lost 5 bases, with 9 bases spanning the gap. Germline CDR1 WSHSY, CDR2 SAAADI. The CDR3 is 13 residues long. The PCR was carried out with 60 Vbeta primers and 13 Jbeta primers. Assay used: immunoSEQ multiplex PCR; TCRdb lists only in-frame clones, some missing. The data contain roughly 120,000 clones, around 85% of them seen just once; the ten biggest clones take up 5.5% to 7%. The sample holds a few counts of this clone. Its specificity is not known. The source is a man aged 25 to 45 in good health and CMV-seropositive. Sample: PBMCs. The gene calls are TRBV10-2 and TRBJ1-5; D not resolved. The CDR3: CASSVTEDQPQHF. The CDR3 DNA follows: TGCGCCAGCAGTGTGACCGAGGATCAGCCCCAGCATTTT.